The 6 T cell receptor beta chains given below trace back to one sample, sequenced in a study of blood T cells in healthy people across ages. Primed by a sample-barcoded 5' primer and a J-beta primer mix, a second PCR proceeded for 7 to 11 cycles. TCRdb recomputed calls from the 5' RACE reads with MiXCR, one row per CDR3 protein. The table includes under 800,000 distinct CDR3 sequences, around 21% detected once. The sample consisted of blood. Receptors were obtained from a man in his 70s in good health.

This chain joins TRBV5-8 and TRBJ2-5; D possibly corresponds to TRBD1 (5 bases). The end of the DNA is better explained by TRBJ2-7, so the J call may be wrong. Per the germline V gene, CDR1 is SGHTS and CDR2 is YDEGEE. CDR3 length: 12 residues. The CDR3 nucleotides read TGTGCCAGCATCCAGGACACCTACGAGCAGTACTTC. Amino acids: CASIQDTYEQYF.

This clonotype has a handful of counts. The chain is built from TRBV7-2 and TRBJ2-1; a weak D match, TRBD1 (7 bases). The CDR3 totals 16 residues. Germline loops: CDR1 SGHTA, CDR2 FQGNSA. Trimming removed 5 bases from V and 4 bases from J, with 18 bases in between. CDR3 bases: TGTGCCAGCAGCCCCGGTCGCGCGGGACAGTACAATGAGCAGTTCTTC. As protein: CASSPGRAGQYNEQFF.

There are many counts of this clonotype. V and J are TRBV12-3 or TRBV12-4 and TRBJ2-7; maybe TRBD1 (6 bases). The CDR3 totals 17 residues. V lost 5 bases to trimming and J lost 0 bases, with 20 bases between them. CDR3 sequence reads: CASSPRYWDKSSYEQYF. DNA of the CDR3: TGTGCCAGCAGTCCTAGATACTGGGACAAGAGCTCCTACGAGCAGTACTTC.

The chain employs TRBV4-1 and TRBJ1-4, with 11 bases identical to TRBD1. V was clipped by 3 bases and J by 7 bases; unmatched bases: 7. Germline CDR1 MGHRA, CDR2 YSYEKL. The CDR3 is 16 residues long. The chain's CDR3 is CASSQAGQGAFEKLFF. CDR3 sequence (DNA): TGCGCCAGCAGCCAGGCAGGACAGGGGGCGTTTGAAAAACTGTTTTTT.

In the case of this clonotype: Compared with germline, one end of the junction differs, possibly owing to a read error. The rearrangement uses TRBV20-1 and TRBJ2-5, with 7 bases fitting TRBD2. CDR3 length equals 14 residues. The germline V gene has CDR1 DFQATT and CDR2 SNEGSKA (reference sequence). The CDR3 loop reads CSASSLAAQEAQYF. Here the CDR3 DNA reads TGCAGTGCTAGTAGCCTAGCGGCCCAAGAGGCCCAGTACTTC.

The V call is TRBV18, the J call TRBJ2-7; 8 bases fit TRBD2. Germline assignment: CDR1 KGHSH and CDR2 LQKENI. V lost 6 bases and J lost 1; bases outside the gene matches: 8. This CDR3 is 15 amino acids long. DNA for the CDR3: TGTGCCAGCTCCCCGGGACTAGTTGCGTCCTACGAGCAGTACTTC. This sequence encodes CASSPGLVASYEQYF.